This passage covers 10 T cell receptor beta chains from one sample sequenced in a study of blood T cells in healthy people across ages. Primers used in a second PCR of roughly 6 to 12 cycles were a sample-barcoded 5' primer and a J-beta primer mix. TCRdb passed the 5' RACE reads through MiXCR, listing each CDR3 protein once. The table has approximately 1.5 million distinct CDR3 sequences, 42% seen once. Material: blood. Source of these receptors: a woman under 30 in good health.

This clonotype was found a few times. V is TRBV3-1 and J is TRBJ2-7; 10 bases line up with TRBD2. Germline values: CDR1 LGHDT, CDR2 YNNKEL (reference sequence). The CDR3 sequence is 14 residues long. The junction had 4 bases not matched to a gene; V was cut back by 4 bases and J by 4 bases. CDR3 residues: CASSRGLAIYEQYF. DNA for the CDR3: TGTGCCAGCAGCCGGGGACTAGCGATTTACGAGCAGTACTTC.

The chain recombines TRBV7-9 with TRBJ2-5, with 12 bases matching TRBD1. From germline, CDR1 is SEHNR and CDR2 FQNEAQ (reference sequence). V was clipped by 6 bases and J by 5 bases; unmatched bases: 13. This CDR3 contains 17 residues. The CDR3 bases are TGTGCCAGCAGTTTTGCTGCGGGACAGGGGGCAGGGGAGACCCAGTACTTC. Translation gives CASSFAAGQGAGETQYF.

This clonotype was detected only a few times. The chain is built from TRBV9 and TRBJ2-7; no definite D call. Germline values: CDR1 SGDLS, CDR2 YYNGEE. The V and J ends lost 0 bases and 3 bases respectively, with 10 bases between them. The CDR3 is made up of 14 amino acids. CDR3 in DNA: TGTGCCAGCAGCGTAGCTACGATGGGCTACGAGCAGTACTTC. It yields the protein CASSVATMGYEQYF.

This chain uses TRBV12-3 or TRBV12-4 with TRBJ2-5, with D perhaps being TRBD1 or TRBD2 (5 bases each). V gave up 10 bases and J gave up 5 bases, with 17 bases separating them. The CDR3 totals 13 residues. CDR3 loop: CATRRGAHETQYF. DNA of the CDR3: TGTGCCACACGTAGAGGGGCCCATGAGACCCAGTACTTC.

This clonotype appeared a few times. V gene TRBV3-1 combines with J gene TRBJ1-1; 7 bases are a match to TRBD1. The length of the CDR3 is 16 residues. Losses at the gene ends were 4 bases for V and 3 bases for J; bases not matched to a gene: 11. Germline assignment: CDR1 LGHDT and CDR2 YNNKEL (reference sequence). In nucleotides, the CDR3 is TGTGCCAGCAGCCGGTACGGGACAGTTCCGGACACTGAAGCTTTCTTT. Translated: CASSRYGTVPDTEAFF.

The rearrangement links TRBV12-3 or TRBV12-4 to TRBJ2-2; TRBD2 agrees at 10 bases. The CDR3 runs 17 residues. V was clipped by 3 bases and J by 0 bases; unmatched bases: 4. Here the CDR3 reads CASSLSSGGSNTGELFF. In DNA, the CDR3 is TGTGCCAGCAGTTTGAGTAGCGGGGGGTCGAACACCGGGGAGCTGTTTTTT.

This clonotype was seen at least ten times. V gene TRBV29-1 combines with J gene TRBJ2-5; TRBD1 might be the D (5 bases). The CDR3 consists of 14 residues. The ends were cut back, 6 bases at V and 5 bases at J, with 19 bases in the middle. Germline CDR1 and CDR2: SQVTM and ANQGSEA. As DNA, the CDR3 is TGCAGCGTAGGAACCCTCAGGGAACGCGAGACCCAGTACTTC. Translation: CSVGTLRERETQYF.

The chain links TRBV27 to TRBJ2-1; possibly TRBD2 for D (6 bases). Deletions cut 3 bases from V and 4 bases from J, with 16 bases between. Germline V CDR1 and CDR2: MNHEY, SMNVEV (reference sequence). The CDR3 consists of 16 residues. The CDR3 bases are TGTGCCAGCAGTTTCGACGGGAGAAGACTTTACAATGAGCAGTTCTTC. Protein sequence: CASSFDGRRLYNEQFF.

The chain carries TRBV20-1 and TRBJ2-1; TRBD1 matches at 7 bases. CDR3 size: 14 residues. Losses at the gene ends were 8 bases for V and 6 bases for J; bases not matched to a gene: 13. The V gene's germline CDR1 is DFQATT and CDR2 SNEGSKA (reference sequence). The CDR3 sequence: CSTNRDSNTNEQFF. Written as DNA, the CDR3 is TGCAGTACTAACCGGGACAGTAACACCAATGAGCAGTTCTTC.

The sample holds a few counts of this clonotype. A much larger clone differs by one base, so this may be a read error. The chain carries TRBV6-4 and TRBJ2-3; D is tentatively TRBD1 or TRBD2 (7 bases each). CDR1 is MRHNA and CDR2 is SNTAGT in the germline V gene. The CDR3 runs to 15 residues. DNA for the CDR3: TGTGCCGGCAGCCCATCCTCAGGGGGGGCAGATACGCAGTATTTT. This translates into CAGSPSSGGADTQYF.